This entry lists 2 T cell receptor beta chains sequenced from one sample in a study of breast tumors, draining lymph nodes, adjacent tissues listed by TCRdb under 2016. Receptors were amplified or captured by multiplex PCR. The instrument was an Illumina HiSeq 2000. The public sequencing data were trimmed at Q25 with fastp and processed into clonotypes with MiXCR by TCRdb, which kept only in-frame beta chains. Entries that share a CDR3 protein sequence are merged under the most common genes and DNA. Within this sample are about 21,000 distinct CDR3 sequences, with 50% of them counted one time only. Of the sample, roughly 7.3% falls within the top ten clones. The sample consisted of breast tumor tissue. The receptors derive from a female donor with breast cancer. Some clones in this sample may be carry-over from other donors' samples.

This clonotype was detected only once. A read error is likely, as this CDR3 ends without the conserved phenylalanine or tryptophan. It is unclear where the CDR3 begins or ends on the DNA, so no DNA is shown, and the CDR3 is as TCRdb lists it. The chain combines TRBV9 with TRBJ1-6. The CDR3 spans 15 residues, counting both ends. CDR1 and CDR2 (germline): SGDLS, YYNGEE. The CDR3 spells CASSSHGTGNSPLRL.

The J gene is TRBJ2-5, the V gene TRBV19, with D unclear. The V gene's germline CDR1 is LNHDA and CDR2 SQIVND (reference sequence). V was pared by 8 bases and J by 5 bases, with 12 bases between. The CDR3 covers 12 residues. This CDR3 is CASVGPHETQYF. The CDR3 DNA reads as TGTGCCAGTGTGGGTCCTCATGAGACCCAGTACTTC.